This TCR beta chain emerged from a study of TIL therapy for anti-PD-1-resistant metastatic lung cancer. Study-level information: Tumors carried a median 1.5 non-synonymous mutations per megabase.

The time point: pre-treatment sample, taken before nivolumab and TIL therapy. Most excised metastases sampled were pleural nodules or supraclavicular lymph nodes. The libraries were made with immunoSEQ v3. Profiling relied on immunoSEQ multiplex PCR, and the TCRdb table lists in-frame clones only, not all of them. The table shows approximately 95,000 clones, with 50% to 70% occurring only once. V was clipped by 0 bases and J by 6 bases, with 15 bases between them. Germline-derived CDR1 and CDR2 are GTSNPN and SVGIG (reference sequence). The CDR3 has 15 residues. The material was tumor tissue, obtained at baseline. The gene calls are TRBV30 and TRBJ1-5; D call uncertain. This clonotype was sampled from a person aged 25 to 80 with non-small cell lung cancer. Here the CDR3 reads CAWSVDPLGTQPQHF. The CDR3, as DNA: TGTGCCTGGAGTGTAGACCCATTAGGAACTCAGCCCCAGCATTTT. Drawing the rest from reference TRBV30 and TRBJ1-5, the complete variable domain is SQTIHQWPATLVQPVGSPLSLECTVEGTSNPNLYWYRQAAGRGLQLLFYSVGIGQISSEVPQNLSASRPQDRQFILSSKKLLLSDSGFYLCAWSVDPLGTQPQHFGDGTRLSIL.